These 14 T cell receptor beta chains were sequenced from one sample in a study of cytomegalovirus exposure and HLA in healthy donors. PCR primers comprised 60 Vbeta and 13 Jbeta primers. Some clones are missing from TCRdb's copy, which holds only in-frame ones; the method was immunoSEQ multiplex PCR. The repertoire consists of roughly 95,000 clones, with approximately 80% occurring once and the leading ten covering roughly 5.4%. The sequenced sample was PBMCs. Receptors originate from a man aged 30 to 39 in good health and CMV-seropositive.

This clone appeared a few times. This sequence joins TRBV6-4 and TRBJ2-6, with D possibly TRBD1 on 5 matching bases. V shed 0 bases and J shed 2 bases, with 5 bases lying between them. Germline V lookup: CDR1 MRHNA, CDR2 SNTAGT. The CDR3 contains 15 residues. The CDR3 nucleotides read TGTGCCAGCAGTGACTCAGGGGCTGGGGCCAACGTCCTGACTTTC. Its protein product is CASSDSGAGANVLTF.

This clone was seen more than once but under ten times. This sequence joins TRBV9 and TRBJ2-6; 8 bases line up with TRBD2. Germline trimming cut 3 bases from V and 1 base from J; bases unmatched to any gene: 3. CDR1 and CDR2 (germline): SGDLS, YYNGEE. This CDR3 spans 16 amino acids. CDR3 protein: CASSGTSSSGANVLTF. CDR3 DNA: TGTGCCAGCAGCGGGACTAGCAGTTCTGGGGCCAACGTCCTGACTTTC.

The rearrangement links TRBV10-3 to TRBJ1-1; 12 bases are a match to TRBD1. Germline CDR1 ENHRY, CDR2 SYGVKD. Trimming at V came to 3 bases and at J to 1 base, leaving 9 bases not matched to a gene. The CDR3 runs to 18 residues. The CDR3 is CAISDLRGTGGKNTEAFF. The CDR3 region has the DNA TGTGCCATCAGTGACCTGCGAGGGACAGGGGGCAAGAACACTGAAGCTTTCTTT.

The J gene is TRBJ1-2, the V gene TRBV6-1; TRBD1 matches at 7 bases. Germline-derived CDR1 and CDR2 are MNHNS and SASEGT. The CDR3 contains 16 residues. With V trimmed by 0 bases and J by 3 bases, 7 bases remained unmatched. This CDR3 is CASSEAITGVDYGYTF. CDR3 DNA: TGTGCCAGCAGTGAAGCAATCACAGGGGTAGACTATGGCTACACCTTC.

The chain has TRBV19 and TRBJ2-3, with TRBD1 matching 11 bases. V was clipped by 4 bases and J by 8 bases; unmatched bases: 8. Germline CDR1 is LNHDA and CDR2 is SQIVND (reference sequence). This CDR3 has 15 residues. The CDR3 loop reads CASSNRTGGIVTQYF. CDR3 bases: TGTGCCAGTAGTAACCGGACAGGGGGCATAGTTACGCAGTATTTT.

The chain employs TRBV2 and TRBJ2-7, with TRBD2 as a possible D gene (6 bases). The CDR3 runs 14 residues. The germline V gene encodes CDR1 SNHLY and CDR2 FYNNEI. Trimming left V 6 bases short and J 2 bases short, with 14 bases between. This chain's CDR3 is CASSAGLYAYEQYF. In DNA, the CDR3 is TGTGCCAGCAGCGCGGGACTCTACGCCTACGAGCAGTACTTC. Full variable domain (rest looked up from reference TRBV2 and TRBJ2-7): EPEVTQTPSHQVTQMGQEVILRCVPISNHLYFYWYRQILGQKVEFLVSFYNNEISEKSEIFDDQFSVERPDGSNFTLKIRSTKLEDSAMYFCASSAGLYAYEQYFGPGTRLTVT.

This chain joins TRBV5-1 and TRBJ2-3; 14 positions match TRBD2. V lost 3 bases to trimming and J lost 8 bases; unmatched junction nucleotides: 14. The CDR3 loop spans 18 amino acids. Germline CDR1 reads SGHRS; CDR2 reads YFSETQ. CDR3 amino acids: CASSSEGLAGAASTTQYF. The DNA for the CDR3 is TGCGCCAGCAGCTCGGAGGGACTAGCGGGAGCAGCGAGTACTACGCAGTATTTT.

The chain is built from TRBV7-8 and TRBJ2-5; 7 bases align to TRBD1. The germline V gene has CDR1 SGHVS and CDR2 FQNEAQ. This CDR3 is 17 amino acids long. V lost 5 bases, J lost 7 bases, and 19 bases stayed unmatched. The CDR3 region has the DNA TGTGCCAGCAGCCCGAACCGGGACAGATCTAGATTGGGGACCCAGTACTTC. Protein: CASSPNRDRSRLGTQYF.

The rearrangement links TRBV7-2 to TRBJ1-2; a possible D gene is TRBD1 (6 bases). The CDR3 has 15 residues. Germline assignment: CDR1 SGHTA and CDR2 FQGNSA. V lost 7 bases and J lost 2, with 17 bases in between. CDR3 protein: CASILWGGRNYGYTF. The CDR3, as DNA: TGTGCCAGCATCCTATGGGGGGGCCGAAACTATGGCTACACCTTC.

CDR3 region: CASSTRTSGEGIDTQYF. The CDR3 nucleotides are TGTGCCAGCAGTACCAGGACTAGCGGAGAGGGGATAGATACGCAGTATTTT. The chain carries TRBV27 and TRBJ2-3, with 10 bases identical to TRBD2. The J segment lost 5 bases and the V segment lost 5 bases, leaving 13 bases of the junction unmatched. In germline, CDR1 is MNHEY, CDR2 SMNVEV (reference sequence). The CDR3 contains 17 residues.

The V call is TRBV9, the J call TRBJ2-7, with D maybe TRBD2 (6 bases). CDR3 size: 14 residues. The V end was cut by 2 bases, the J end by 3 bases, with 12 bases between. Germline CDR1 is SGDLS and CDR2 is YYNGEE. The CDR3 DNA sequence: TGTGCCAGCAGCGTTACTAGCAGGCACTACGAGCAGTACTTC. This translates into CASSVTSRHYEQYF.

J is TRBJ1-1 and V is TRBV5-1; TRBD1 agrees at 7 bases. V was clipped by 0 bases and J by 1 base; unmatched bases: 3. The germline CDR1 and CDR2 sequences are SGHRS and YFSETQ. The CDR3 extends over 15 amino acids. CDR3 protein: CASSLGTGPNTEAFF. In DNA, the CDR3 is TGCGCCAGCAGCTTGGGGACAGGCCCGAACACTGAAGCTTTCTTT.

The chain couples TRBV13 to TRBJ2-1; 10 bases are shared with TRBD2. V trimming: 5 bases; J trimming: 7 bases; junction bases outside the gene matches: 8. This CDR3 contains 15 residues. Germline V lookup: CDR1 PRHDT, CDR2 FYEKMQ (reference sequence). The CDR3 sequence: CASSPVGLAWNEQFF. The CDR3 DNA is TGTGCCAGCAGCCCCGTGGGACTAGCGTGGAATGAGCAGTTCTTC.

In its sample, this clone was seen a few times. The J gene is TRBJ2-7, the V gene TRBV6-5; TRBD2 matches 14 bases. Germline V CDR1 and CDR2: MNHEY, SVGAGI. V shed 5 bases and J 7 bases; nucleotides not matched to a gene: 7. This CDR3 is 15 amino acids long. CDR3 loop: CASSGPGLAGVEQYF. DNA for the CDR3: TGTGCCAGCAGTGGCCCGGGACTAGCGGGAGTAGAGCAGTACTTC.